This record covers a single T cell receptor (beta chain). This entry belongs to a study of early T cells in non-severe SARS-CoV-2 infection. MiXCR, run by TCRdb on the 5' RACE reads, gives a single entry per CDR3 protein. Here the sample spans 100,000 to 150,000 distinct CDR3 sequences, more than 12% being singletons. The length of the CDR3 is 13 residues. Germline values: CDR1 SQVTM, CDR2 ANQGSEA. The V end lost 6 bases, the J end lost 7 bases, and 16 bases lay between the germline ends. The sequence was collected from an adult who was a healthcare worker with PCR-confirmed SARS-CoV-2 infection or an uninfected control (not recorded which). The chain links TRBV29-1 to TRBJ2-1, with D perhaps TRBD1 (6 bases). The sample was whole blood. The CDR3 region has the DNA TGCAGCGTCGACAGTCGACAGGCGAATGAGCAGTTCTTC. This gives the protein CSVDSRQANEQFF.